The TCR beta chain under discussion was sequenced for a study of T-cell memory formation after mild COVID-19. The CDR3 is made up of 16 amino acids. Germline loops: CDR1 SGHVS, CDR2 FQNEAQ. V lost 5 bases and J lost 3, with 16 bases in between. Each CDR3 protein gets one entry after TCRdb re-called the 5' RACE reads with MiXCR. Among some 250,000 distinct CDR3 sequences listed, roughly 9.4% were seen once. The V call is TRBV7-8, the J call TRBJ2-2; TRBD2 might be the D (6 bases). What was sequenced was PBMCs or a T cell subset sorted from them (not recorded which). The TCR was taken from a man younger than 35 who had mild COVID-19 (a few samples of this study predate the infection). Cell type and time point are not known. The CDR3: CASSTRVSGDTGELFF. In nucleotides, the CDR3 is TGTGCCAGCAGCACTCGGGTGTCGGGAGACACCGGGGAGCTGTTTTTT. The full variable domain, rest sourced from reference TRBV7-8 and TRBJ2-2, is GAGVSQSPRYKVAKRGQDVALRCDPISGHVSLFWYQQALGQGPEFLTYFQNEAQLDKSGLPSDRFFAERPEGSVSTLKIQRTQQEDSAVYLCASSTRVSGDTGELFFGEGSRLTVL.